This T cell receptor (beta chain) comes out of a study of regulatory T cells in long-lasting Graves disease. According to the study, TCR beta libraries were built with iRepertoire HTBI primers and CDR3-region Arm-PCR. In TCRdb, the multiplex PCR reads were re-called with MiXCR into one record per CDR3 protein. The data show about 460,000 distinct CDR3 sequences, 14% seen once. This sample's time point: newly diagnosed GD, antithyroid drugs for less than 3 months. Extracted PBMC RNA gave rise to the TCR library. Study-level findings and limits: Exclusively peripheral blood, rather than thyroid tissue, was studied.

The CDR3 totals 12 residues. CDR1 and CDR2 (germline): SQVTM, ANQGSEA. Points on this clonotype: The antigen is not known. Just one base apart from a much larger clone, this may be a read error.

A further study also used this sample, focusing on T cells in Graves' hyperthyroidism and ophthalmopathy. That paper notes: Diagnoses used clinical symptoms, serum thyroxine and TRAb, thyroid ultrasound and orbital computed tomography.

The sequencing here drew on peripheral blood mononuclear cells (PBMCs), taken at new diagnosis, from a patient treated with antithyroid drugs. This TCR was sampled from a woman in her forties or fifties with Graves disease. The V call is TRBV29-1, the J call TRBJ2-1, with TRBD2 matching 8 bases. The J call may not be correct, given that the DNA end is closer to TRBJ2-7. Here the CDR3 reads CSVKTSGDEQYF. DNA for the CDR3: TGCAGCGTTAAAACTAGCGGCGATGAGCAGTACTTC.